This paragraph reports one T cell receptor (beta chain). As originally analysed: Scientists estimated how many nucleated cells there were by amplifying reference gene primers. Sequencing was performed with immunoSEQ multiplex PCR; in TCRdb, only in-frame clones are kept and a portion is missing. V, J and clone size are taken as reported in that table, and D and trimming were inferred from the DNA itself. The sample yields tens of thousands of clones, roughly nine tenths seen once. This entry belongs to a study of blood T cell repertoires in COVID-19. For the study at large: In each case, the material was cDNA or gDNA derived from T cells, B-cell-depleted T cells, or PBMCs.

Trimming removed 1 base from V and 5 bases from J; junction bases left unmatched: 12. The germline CDR1 and CDR2 sequences are LNHDA and SQIVND (reference sequence). CDR3 length: 17 amino acids. It was during active infection that Seattle patients were enrolled and then longitudinally followed. The source material was peripheral blood. The chain carries TRBV19 and TRBJ2-5; 8 bases match TRBD2. The receptor was isolated from a woman in her forties or fifties with COVID-19, enrolled during active disease. The CDR3 here is CASSIGTGGVSFETQYF. The CDR3 DNA is TGTGCCAGTAGTATAGGGACGGGAGGGGTTTCTTTTGAGACCCAGTACTTC.